This TCR beta chain stems from a study of T cell responses to AZD1222 COVID-19 vaccine. In germline, CDR1 is SGHAT, CDR2 FQNNGV. The CDR3 has 18 residues. J gave up 2 bases and V 6 bases, and 8 bases lay outside the gene matches. Overall study results and limits: At baseline, just 6 or 7 AZD1222 recipients tested seropositive. Possibly, clonal diversity was underestimated; donors were largely white British and included more females. Targeting of unmutated variant regions was reportedly seen in nearly half of spike-specific TCRs. Spike-specific TCR repertoires showed rising breadth and depth after two AZD1222 doses.

Some clones are missing from TCRdb's copy, which holds only in-frame ones; the method was immunoSEQ multiplex PCR. The table has 150,000 to 200,000 clones, approximately 90% seen once. A word on this clone: Its antigen is not known.

The rearrangement links TRBV11-2 to TRBJ2-1; 15 bases are a match to TRBD2. Sequences were derived from peripheral blood, sampled on day 0 of AZD1222 vaccination. This TCR derives from an adult in good health. CDR3 amino acids: CASRPWTSGGGTYNEQFF. The CDR3, as DNA: TGTGCCAGCAGACCGTGGACTAGCGGGGGGGGGACCTACAATGAGCAGTTCTTC.